This T cell receptor (beta chain) was identified in a study of blood T cell repertoires in COVID-19. Study-level background: Nucleic acid was either cDNA or gDNA, and it came from T cells, B-cell-depleted T cells, or PBMCs.

The length of the CDR3 is 14 residues. With 4 bases removed from V and 3 bases from J, the gap between germline ends came to 12 bases. Germline V CDR1 and CDR2: MNHEY, SMNVEV (reference sequence). Seattle's cohort entered during active infection and was followed longitudinally. Per the authors' pipeline: Amplification from reference gene primers served as the basis for estimated nucleated cell counts. TCRdb's copy holds only in-frame clones and misses some; the assay was immunoSEQ multiplex PCR. V, J and clone size reflect that table, while D and trimming were determined from the DNA. The table records 400,000 to 450,000 clones, about 91% of them present only once.

The sequence derives from a woman in her forties or fifties with COVID-19, enrolled during active disease. The chain carries TRBV27 and TRBJ1-1; possibly TRBD1 for D (6 bases). Sequenced material: peripheral blood. The CDR3 DNA reads TGTGCCAGCAGTTCGTCAGGGGTGGACACTGAAGCTTTCTTT. It translates to CASSSSGVDTEAFF.